Here is one T cell receptor (beta chain) with its context. The sample is drawn from a study of blood T cell repertoires in COVID-19. Whole-study context: The cDNA or gDNA used as material had been derived from T cells, B-cell-depleted T cells, or PBMCs.

Profiling relied on immunoSEQ multiplex PCR, and the TCRdb table lists in-frame clones only, not all of them. The top ten hold 5% to 7% of the sample, which has about 200,000 clones, roughly 88% seen once. Residents of 24 US areas, aged roughly 18 to 95 years, made up the participants. In assigning cohorts, the study relied on participant-reported clinical history. Germline assignment: CDR1 SGHTA and CDR2 FQGNSA. CDR3 length equals 16 residues. The V and J ends lost 1 base and 14 bases, in that order; junction bases with no gene match: 16. The clonotype was recovered from a man aged 40-49 years with acute COVID-19. The chain couples TRBV7-2 to TRBJ2-1, with 8 bases lining up with TRBD2. The source material was PBMCs or T cells enriched from blood (not recorded which). The CDR3 sequence: CASSLGTSTAGRSEFF. The CDR3, as DNA: TGTGCCAGCAGCTTAGGGACTAGCACCGCGGGTAGGTCGGAGTTCTTC.